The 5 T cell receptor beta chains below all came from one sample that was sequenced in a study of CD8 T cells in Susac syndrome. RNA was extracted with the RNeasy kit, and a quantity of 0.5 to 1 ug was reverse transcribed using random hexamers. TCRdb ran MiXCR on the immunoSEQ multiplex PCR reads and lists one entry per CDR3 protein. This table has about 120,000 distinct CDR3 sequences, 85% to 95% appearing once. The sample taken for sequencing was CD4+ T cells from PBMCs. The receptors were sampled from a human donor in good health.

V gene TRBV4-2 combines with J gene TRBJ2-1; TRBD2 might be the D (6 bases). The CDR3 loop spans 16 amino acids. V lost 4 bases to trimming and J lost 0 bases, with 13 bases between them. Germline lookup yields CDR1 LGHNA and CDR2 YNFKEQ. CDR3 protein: CASSLMTRSSYNEQFF. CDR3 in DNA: TGTGCCAGCAGCCTTATGACTAGGAGCTCCTACAATGAGCAGTTCTTC.

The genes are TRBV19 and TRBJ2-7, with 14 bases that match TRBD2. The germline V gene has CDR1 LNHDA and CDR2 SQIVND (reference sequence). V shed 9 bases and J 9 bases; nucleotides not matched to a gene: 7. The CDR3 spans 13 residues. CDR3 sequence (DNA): TGTGCCAGCTCGACTAGCGGGAGGGCCGGGCAGTACTTC. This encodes CASSTSGRAGQYF.

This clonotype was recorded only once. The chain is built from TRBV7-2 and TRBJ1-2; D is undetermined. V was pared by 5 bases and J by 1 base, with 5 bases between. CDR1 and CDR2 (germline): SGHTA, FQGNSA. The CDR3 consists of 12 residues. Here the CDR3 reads CASSAFNYGYTF. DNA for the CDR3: TGTGCCAGCAGCGCATTTAACTATGGCTACACCTTC.

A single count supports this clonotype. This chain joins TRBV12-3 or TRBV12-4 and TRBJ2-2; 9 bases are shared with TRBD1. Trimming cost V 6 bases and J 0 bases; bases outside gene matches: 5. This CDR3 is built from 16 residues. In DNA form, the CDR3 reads TGTGCCAGCAGCCCGACAGGGGGAGCGAACACCGGGGAGCTGTTTTTT. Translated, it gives CASSPTGGANTGELFF.

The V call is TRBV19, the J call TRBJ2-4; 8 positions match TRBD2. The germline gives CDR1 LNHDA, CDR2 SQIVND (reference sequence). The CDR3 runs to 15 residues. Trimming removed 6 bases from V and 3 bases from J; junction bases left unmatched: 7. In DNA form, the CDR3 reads TGTGCCAGTAGGCTCGGACTAGCTGACAAAAACATTCAGTACTTC. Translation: CASRLGLADKNIQYF.